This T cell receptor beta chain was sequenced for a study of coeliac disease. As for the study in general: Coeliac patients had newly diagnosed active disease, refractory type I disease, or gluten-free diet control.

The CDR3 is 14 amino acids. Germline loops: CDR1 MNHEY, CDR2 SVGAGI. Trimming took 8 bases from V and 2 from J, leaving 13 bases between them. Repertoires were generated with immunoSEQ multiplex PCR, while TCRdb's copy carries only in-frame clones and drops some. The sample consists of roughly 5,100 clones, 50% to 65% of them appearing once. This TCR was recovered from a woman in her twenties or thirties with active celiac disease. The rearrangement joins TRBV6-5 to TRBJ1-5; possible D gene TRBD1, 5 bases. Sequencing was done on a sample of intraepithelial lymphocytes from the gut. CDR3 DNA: TGTGCCAGCGTTTCGGAGGGACGCAATCAGCCCCAGCATTTT. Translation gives CASVSEGRNQPQHF.